Below are 16 T cell receptor beta chains sequenced from a single sample in a study of blood T cell repertoires in COVID-19. Produced via immunoSEQ multiplex PCR; TCRdb's table is partial and in-frame only. The data hold over 150,000 clones, with 65% to 85% observed a single time. Sequenced input: peripheral blood. Receptor source: a man between 65 and 79 years old with active or convalescent COVID-19.

This clone came up once. The chain joins TRBV27 to TRBJ2-1; 12 bases align to TRBD2. With 7 bases clipped from V and 3 bases from J, the junction kept 7 bases outside the gene matches. CDR1 and CDR2 (germline): MNHEY, SMNVEV (reference sequence). This CDR3 region has 16 residues. The CDR3 here is CASTLAGGRFYNEQFF. The CDR3 bases are TGTGCCAGCACCCTAGCGGGAGGGCGGTTCTACAATGAGCAGTTCTTC.

The rearrangement joins TRBV6-5 to TRBJ1-2; D might be TRBD1 (6 bases). V lost 7 bases, J lost 4 bases, and 16 bases lay in between. The CDR3 is made up of 14 amino acids. CDR1 and CDR2 (germline): MNHEY, SVGAGI. In DNA, the CDR3 is TGTGCCAGCAATACAGGGCCGACCCCCTATGGCTACACCTTC. Protein sequence: CASNTGPTPYGYTF.

The chain uses TRBV7-2 and TRBJ1-5; D is uncertain. CDR3 length: 14 residues. Trimming cost V 5 bases and J 2 bases, with 10 bases left between them. The germline V gene encodes CDR1 SGHTA and CDR2 FQGNSA. The CDR3 loop reads CASSPLVRNQPQHF. The CDR3 DNA is TGTGCCAGCAGCCCACTTGTTCGCAATCAGCCCCAGCATTTT.

This chain connects TRBV7-3 to TRBJ2-1; a possible D gene is TRBD1 (6 bases). The CDR3 is 15 residues long. CDR1 SGHTA and CDR2 FQGTGA come from the germline V gene. V was cut by 5 bases and J by 9 bases, with 20 bases left in between. The CDR3 DNA reads as TGTGCCAGCAGCCCTACGATGACAGGTTTAGGTGAGCAGTTCTTC. This gives the protein CASSPTMTGLGEQFF.

The V gene is TRBV7-2, the J gene TRBJ1-1; D is perhaps TRBD1 (5 bases). The CDR3 length is 13 residues. Germline CDR1 reads SGHTA; CDR2 reads FQGNSA. V shed 3 bases and J shed 5 bases, with 10 bases lying between them. In nucleotides, the CDR3 is TGTGCCAGCAGCTTTTCGGACAATACTGAAGCTTTCTTT. Translating it yields CASSFSDNTEAFF.

The V and J genes are TRBV9 and TRBJ2-1; 8 nucleotides align to TRBD1. The CDR3 is 15 residues long. Germline V gives CDR1 SGDLS, CDR2 YYNGEE. V shed 0 bases and J 6 bases; nucleotides not matched to a gene: 5. The CDR3 protein is CASSVEGDRPNEQFF. CDR3 coding DNA: TGTGCCAGCAGCGTAGAAGGGGACAGGCCCAATGAGCAGTTCTTC.

The genes are TRBV6-2 or TRBV6-3 and TRBJ2-7, with D possibly being TRBD1 (5 bases). This CDR3 spans 15 amino acids. V was shortened by 2 bases and J by 0 bases, with 11 bases between the two germline ends. Germline values: CDR1 MNHEY, CDR2 SVGEGT. The CDR3 DNA reads as TGTGCCAGCAGTTACCAGGGAAGAAGCTCCTACGAGCAGTACTTC. It is translated as CASSYQGRSSYEQYF.

The chain is built from TRBV29-1 and TRBJ1-2; 8 bases map to TRBD1. With 4 bases clipped from V and 9 bases from J, the junction kept 10 bases outside the gene matches. This CDR3 has 13 amino acids. Looked up from germline, CDR1 is SQVTM and CDR2 is ANQGSEA. The CDR3, as DNA: TGCAGCGTTGTGAGACAGGGGTCGGAAAGCTACACCTTC. The encoded protein is CSVVRQGSESYTF.

The J gene is TRBJ2-5, the V gene TRBV7-9; D uncertain. V lost 4 bases, J lost 0 bases, and 9 bases lay in between. The germline CDR1 and CDR2 sequences are SEHNR and FQNEAQ (reference sequence). This CDR3 is 14 amino acids long. CDR3 protein: CASSSALYQETQYF. In DNA form, the CDR3 reads TGTGCCAGCAGCTCAGCCTTGTACCAAGAGACCCAGTACTTC.

V is TRBV4-3 and J is TRBJ2-7, with D perhaps TRBD1 (6 bases). The CDR3 is made up of 15 amino acids. Germline V gene lookup returns CDR1 LGHNA and CDR2 YSLEER. The ends were cut back, 0 bases at V and 4 bases at J, with 13 bases in the middle. The CDR3, as DNA: TGCGCCAGCAGCCAAGACCGGGACAACAAATACGAGCAGTACTTC. Amino acid sequence: CASSQDRDNKYEQYF.

This clone is a singleton in its sample. The CDR3 nucleotides are TGTGCCAGTAGTGGGCCAGGGGGTGAAAAACTGTTTTTT. Translation: CASSGPGGEKLFF. The V and J genes are TRBV19 and TRBJ1-4; 7 positions match TRBD1. Germline CDR1 LNHDA, CDR2 SQIVND (reference sequence). The CDR3 is 13 amino acids. V shed 5 bases and J 7 bases; nucleotides not matched to a gene: 4. Complete variable domain (other parts from reference TRBV19 and TRBJ1-4): DGGITQSPKYLFRKEGQNVTLSCEQNLNHDAMYWYRQDPGQGLRLIYYSQIVNDFQKGDIAEGYSVSREKKESFPLTVTSAQKNPTAFYLCASSGPGGEKLFFGSGTQLSVL.

The chain recombines TRBV19 with TRBJ2-7; possibly TRBD1 for D (6 bases). The CDR3 has 13 residues. V was trimmed by 6 bases and J by 6 bases, leaving 15 bases between them. Germline CDR1 is LNHDA and CDR2 is SQIVND (reference sequence). The CDR3 region has the DNA TGTGCCAGTAGCCTTCGGACAGTCACCGAGCAGTACTTC. It is translated as CASSLRTVTEQYF.

The chain is built from TRBV7-8 and TRBJ1-5; TRBD1 might be the D (5 bases). In germline, CDR1 is SGHVS, CDR2 FQNEAQ. CDR3 length: 17 residues. V was cut by 5 bases and J by 4 bases, with 21 bases left in between. CDR3 in amino acids: CASSLKVGRAANQPQHF. The CDR3 DNA is TGTGCCAGCAGCCTCAAGGTGGGCAGGGCGGCGAATCAGCCCCAGCATTTT.

V is TRBV7-9 and J is TRBJ1-1, with D hard to call. This CDR3 is 14 amino acids long. With 4 bases removed from V and 1 base from J, the gap between germline ends came to 10 bases. The germline V gene encodes CDR1 SEHNR and CDR2 FQNEAQ (reference sequence). The chain's CDR3 is CASSSNKWNTEAFF. In nucleotides, the CDR3 is TGTGCCAGCAGCTCGAACAAGTGGAACACTGAAGCTTTCTTT.

The chain joins TRBV6-4 to TRBJ2-1; no firm D call. V lost 4 bases to trimming and J lost 9 bases, with 13 bases between them. The CDR3 sequence is 13 residues long. Germline V CDR1 and CDR2: MRHNA, SNTAGT. As DNA, the CDR3 is TGTGCCAGCAGTGTATCTCGTGGCCTTGAGCAGTTCTTC. Protein sequence: CASSVSRGLEQFF.

The chain recombines TRBV28 with TRBJ1-5; 8 bases map to TRBD1. This CDR3 contains 15 residues. V lost 3 bases and J lost 2; bases outside the gene matches: 3. CDR1 and CDR2 (germline): MDHEN, SYDVKM. The CDR3 is CASSFAGQGNQPQHF. In DNA, the CDR3 is TGTGCCAGCAGTTTTGCGGGACAGGGCAATCAGCCCCAGCATTTT.